The next 18 T cell receptor beta chains were all read from a single sample in a study of T cell repertoires in cytomegalovirus infection. From the reads, TCRdb called clonotypes with MiXCR, one entry per CDR3 protein. This sample has 400,000 to 550,000 distinct CDR3 sequences, with 11% found just once. The sample consisted of PBMCs. The receptor set was obtained from a human donor in good health (CMV status not recorded). Some clones in this sample may be carry-over from other donors' samples.

This clonotype was found many times. The CDR3 coding sequence is TGTGCCAGCATCAAACAGGGGGATTCGGCCCTCCACTTT. It specifies CASIKQGDSALHF. The V gene is TRBV12-3 or TRBV12-4, the J gene TRBJ1-6; 8 positions match TRBD1. With 7 bases clipped from V and 14 bases from J, the junction kept 10 bases outside the gene matches. The CDR3 runs to 13 residues.

This clonotype was seen many times. The rearrangement joins TRBV7-2 to TRBJ2-1; no clear D. The V end was cut by 2 bases, the J end by 2 bases, with 4 bases between. This CDR3 has 13 residues. Per germline, CDR1 SGHTA and CDR2 FQGNSA. The CDR3 DNA follows: TGTGCCAGCAGCTTAACCACCTACAATGAGCAGTTCTTC. Its protein product is CASSLTTYNEQFF. Full variable domain (remainder filled in from reference TRBV7-2 and TRBJ2-1): GAGVSQSPSNKVTEKGKDVELRCDPISGHTALYWYRQSLGQGLEFLIYFQGNSAPDKSGLPSDRFSAERTGGSVSTLTIQRTQQEDSAVYLCASSLTTYNEQFFGPGTRLTVL.

This clonotype was seen repeatedly, ten times or more. The V gene is TRBV6-1, the J gene TRBJ1-2; D possibly corresponds to TRBD1 (6 bases). The CDR3 sequence is 17 residues long. CDR1 is MNHNS and CDR2 is SASEGT in the germline V gene. Trimming took 3 bases from V and 7 from J, leaving 24 bases between them. The chain's CDR3 is CASSDLAVWPGQSGYTF. The CDR3 nucleotides are TGTGCCAGCAGTGATCTTGCGGTCTGGCCGGGACAAAGTGGCTACACCTTC.

This clonotype was recorded at least ten times. This sequence joins TRBV10-3 and TRBJ2-2; the match to TRBD1 covers 7 bases. After removal of 6 bases from V and 3 bases from J, the junction contained 7 bases not matched to a gene. Germline CDR1 ENHRY, CDR2 SYGVKD. CDR3 length: 15 residues. For the CDR3, the DNA is TGTGCCATCAGGGAGGCAGGGACAGACACCGGGGAGCTGTTTTTT. This sequence encodes CAIREAGTDTGELFF.

This chain connects TRBV2 to TRBJ2-4; TRBD2 matches at 7 bases. Germline-derived CDR1 and CDR2 are SNHLY and FYNNEI. The length of the CDR3 is 15 residues. The ends lost 10 bases at V and 1 base at J; junction bases unmatched: 10. As DNA, the CDR3 is TGTGCCACAGTGGGGGGGGGTTTGGCCAAAAACATTCAGTACTTC. The encoded protein is CATVGGGLAKNIQYF.

The chain joins TRBV20-1 to TRBJ2-1, with TRBD1 identical over 12 bases. Trimming cost V 5 bases and J 9 bases; bases outside gene matches: 8. The length of the CDR3 is 14 residues. The germline gives CDR1 DFQATT, CDR2 SNEGSKA (reference sequence). CDR3 residues: CSAAGDRGQGEQFF. CDR3 sequence (DNA): TGCAGTGCTGCCGGGGACAGGGGGCAAGGTGAGCAGTTCTTC.

The chain couples TRBV20-1 to TRBJ2-1; TRBD2 matches at 9 bases. CDR1 is DFQATT and CDR2 is SNEGSKA in the germline V gene (reference sequence). J lost 4 bases, V lost 3 bases, and 7 bases had no gene match. CDR3 size: 15 residues. Here the CDR3 DNA reads TGCAGTGCTAGTACCAATAGCGGGGGATACAATGAGCAGTTCTTC. This translates into CSASTNSGGYNEQFF.

This clonotype was picked up many times. The chain links TRBV5-4 to TRBJ2-7, with no clear D. The germline V gene has CDR1 SGHNT and CDR2 YYREEE (reference sequence). V lost 2 bases, J lost 0 bases, and 6 bases lay in between. The CDR3 consists of 13 residues. The CDR3 here is CASSFPGSYEQYF. DNA of the CDR3: TGTGCCAGCAGCTTTCCGGGCTCCTACGAGCAGTACTTC. Looking up the rest from reference TRBV5-4 and TRBJ2-7 gives the full variable domain: ETGVTQSPTHLIKTRGQQVTLRCSSQSGHNTVSWYQQALGQGPQFIFQYYREEENGRGNFPPRFSGLQFPNYSSELNVNALELDDSALYLCASSFPGSYEQYFGPGTRLTVT.

This clonotype was picked up many times. The gene calls are TRBV20-1 and TRBJ1-6; possible D gene TRBD1, 5 bases. Germline loops: CDR1 DFQATT, CDR2 SNEGSKA (reference sequence). This CDR3 contains 17 residues. Trimming stripped 0 bases from V and 15 bases from J, with 27 bases between. The CDR3 reads CSARDRRKGSNPNSLHF. The CDR3 DNA follows: TGCAGTGCTAGAGATCGTAGGAAGGGGTCCAACCCGAATAGCCTCCACTTT.

The chain links TRBV23-1 to TRBJ2-1, with a tentative D call TRBD1 (6 bases). TRBV23-1 is given ORF status, its function remaining uncertain. The length of the CDR3 is 15 residues. Trimming stripped 3 bases from V and 4 bases from J, with 13 bases between. The CDR3 spells CASSHYNTGYNEQFF. The CDR3 DNA reads as TGCGCCAGCAGTCATTATAATACAGGGTACAATGAGCAGTTCTTC.

This chain joins TRBV2 and TRBJ1-6; 7 nucleotides align to TRBD1. The germline V gene has CDR1 SNHLY and CDR2 FYNNEI. CDR3 length: 14 amino acids. Trimming cost V 6 bases and J 6 bases; bases outside gene matches: 5. The chain's CDR3 is CASRWQGVNSPLHF. The CDR3 DNA sequence: TGTGCCAGCAGGTGGCAGGGGGTTAATTCACCCCTCCACTTT.

This clonotype was detected a few times. The chain combines TRBV12-3 or TRBV12-4 with TRBJ2-3, with TRBD2 matching 7 bases. J was trimmed by 2 bases and V by 3 bases; bases with no gene match: 8. This CDR3 has 16 amino acids. CDR3: CASSLWGGPFTDTQYF. CDR3 bases: TGTGCCAGCAGTTTGTGGGGGGGACCTTTCACAGATACGCAGTATTTT.

The chain links TRBV6-5 to TRBJ2-7; 10 nucleotides match TRBD1. Germline lookup yields CDR1 MNHEY and CDR2 SVGAGI. The CDR3 spans 13 residues. V lost 5 bases and J lost 7; bases outside the gene matches: 5. As DNA, the CDR3 is TGTGCCAGCAGTCGACAGGGGGCGAATGAGCAGTACTTC. Translating gives CASSRQGANEQYF.

This clonotype showed up many times. This chain uses TRBV5-1 with TRBJ2-3, with TRBD2 as a possible D gene (5 bases). Germline-derived CDR1 and CDR2 are SGHRS and YFSETQ. The ends were cut back, 4 bases at V and 6 bases at J, with 21 bases in the middle. There are 16 residues in the CDR3. The CDR3 DNA reads TGCGCCAGCAGCGCGACGGGGAATTCACGGCTCGATACGCAGTATTTT. Translated, it gives CASSATGNSRLDTQYF.

This clonotype was seen only a few times. The genes are TRBV20-1 and TRBJ2-7, with 12 bases matching TRBD2. Germline assignment: CDR1 DFQATT and CDR2 SNEGSKA (reference sequence). With V trimmed by 3 bases and J by 4 bases, 7 bases remained unmatched. CDR3 length: 15 amino acids. CDR3 in DNA: TGCAGTGCTAGCCCGAGGACTAGCGGGACGTACGAGCAGTACTTC. Translated, it gives CSASPRTSGTYEQYF.

The CDR3 nucleotides are TGTGCCAGCAGGGCCTCCATAGCGGGAAAGGAGTTCTTC. This translates into CASRASIAGKEFF. The chain joins TRBV6-6 to TRBJ2-1; the match to TRBD2 covers 8 bases. The CDR3 loop spans 13 amino acids. Germline lookup yields CDR1 MNHNY and CDR2 SVGAGI (reference sequence). The trim removed 6 bases at V and 14 bases at J, leaving 12 bases unmatched.

A few counts support this clonotype. This chain joins TRBV9 and TRBJ1-5; a weak D match, TRBD1 (6 bases). This CDR3 has 15 residues. Germline V gene lookup returns CDR1 SGDLS and CDR2 YYNGEE. Trimming shortened V by 0 bases and J by 2 bases, and 9 bases separated the two germline ends. The CDR3 region has the DNA TGTGCCAGCAGCGTAGGATACAGGGGCAATCAGCCCCAGCATTTT. It specifies CASSVGYRGNQPQHF.

This clonotype was counted many times. The chain recombines TRBV27 with TRBJ1-1; perhaps TRBD1 as D (5 bases). Between the trimmed V and J ends, which lost 6 bases and 1 base, there was a span of 12 bases. The CDR3 sequence is 14 residues long. Per the germline V gene, CDR1 is MNHEY and CDR2 is SMNVEV (reference sequence). The DNA for the CDR3 is TGTGCCAGCAGCCTAAATGGGGGGAACACTGAAGCTTTCTTT. This codes for CASSLNGGNTEAFF.